The clone carrying this TCR beta chain appeared a single time. No antigen is known for it. The sample comes from a study of T cell responses to AZD1222 COVID-19 vaccine. Study findings and constraints: As reported, nearly half of all spike-specific TCRs target variant regions that are unmutated.

CDR3 length: 17 amino acids. Losses at the gene ends were 4 bases for V and 0 bases for J; bases not matched to a gene: 7. Looked up from germline, CDR1 is LGHDT and CDR2 is YNNKEL (reference sequence). Some clones are missing from TCRdb's copy, which holds only in-frame ones; the method was immunoSEQ multiplex PCR. This sample has some 150,000 clones; around 91% occur once, and the top ten carry roughly 5.5%. This receptor was taken from an adult in good health. The gene calls are TRBV3-1 (or the pseudogene TRBV3-2) and TRBJ2-3; TRBD2 aligns across 10 bases. The sample here was peripheral blood, taken on day 0 of AZD1222 vaccination. The CDR3 here is CASSLAGLARSTDTQYF. The CDR3 bases are TGTGCCAGCAGCCTCGCGGGACTAGCGAGAAGCACAGATACGCAGTATTTT.